These 12 T cell receptor beta chains share one sample of origin, sequenced in a study of blood T cell repertoires in COVID-19. Measured with immunoSEQ multiplex PCR; TCRdb has only the in-frame clones, and not every one. The table lists 200,000 to 300,000 clones, approximately 90% of them singletons, with roughly 3.3% in the top ten. The sample consisted of peripheral blood. The receptors originated from a woman in her thirties or forties with acute or convalescent COVID-19.

This chain connects TRBV5-1 to TRBJ1-2; 7 nucleotides line up with TRBD1. The CDR3 runs to 14 residues. After removal of 0 bases from V and 3 bases from J, the junction contained 2 bases not matched to a gene. Germline V CDR1 and CDR2: SGHRS, YFSETQ. The CDR3 DNA is TGCGCCAGCAGCTTGGCCCAGGGGGACTATGGCTACACCTTC. Protein product: CASSLAQGDYGYTF.

The gene calls are TRBV4-1 and TRBJ1-2, with 7 bases aligning to TRBD1. Germline values: CDR1 MGHRA, CDR2 YSYEKL. Trimming took 3 bases from V and 6 from J; bases not matched to a gene: 4. CDR3 length equals 13 residues. In DNA form, the CDR3 reads TGCGCCAGCAGCCATTGGACAGGCGATGGCTACACCTTC. Translated: CASSHWTGDGYTF.

The chain joins TRBV24-1 to TRBJ1-1; the D is unclear. Trimming pared 3 bases from V and 1 base from J, leaving 8 bases between. Germline V lookup: CDR1 KGHDR, CDR2 SFDVKD. The CDR3 length is 14 residues. CDR3 protein: CATSDLAGNTEAFF. The CDR3 bases are TGTGCCACCAGTGATCTCGCGGGGAACACTGAAGCTTTCTTT.

This chain joins TRBV5-4 and TRBJ1-4; perhaps TRBD1 as D (5 bases). There are 15 residues in the CDR3. Trimming cost V 2 bases and J 1 base, with 9 bases left between them. The germline V gene encodes CDR1 SGHNT and CDR2 YYREEE (reference sequence). CDR3 DNA sequence: TGTGCCAGCAGCTTTCCCGGGGGAACTAATGAAAAACTGTTTTTT. Translation gives CASSFPGGTNEKLFF.

This sequence joins TRBV10-1 and TRBJ2-2; D unclear. This CDR3 spans 12 amino acids. Trimming left V 5 bases short and J 7 bases short, with 8 bases between. Germline-derived CDR1 and CDR2 are WNHNN and SYGVQD (reference sequence). The CDR3 DNA reads as TGCGCCAGCAGTCAGGATCACGGGGAGCTGTTTTTT. Translating gives CASSQDHGELFF.

The chain carries TRBV5-1 and TRBJ2-1, with D possibly matching TRBD2 (6 bases). V dropped 5 bases and J dropped 4 bases, with 19 bases sitting between them. CDR1 SGHRS and CDR2 YFSETQ come from the germline V gene. The CDR3 loop spans 16 amino acids. The CDR3 loop is CASSIRRGVGYNEQFF. CDR3 nucleotides: TGCGCCAGCAGTATCCGGCGCGGGGTCGGATACAATGAGCAGTTCTTC.

The chain joins TRBV7-8 to TRBJ1-4; 8 bases are a match to TRBD1. The CDR3 spans 17 residues. The germline V gene has CDR1 SGHVS and CDR2 FQNEAQ. J gave up 8 bases and V 5 bases, and 16 bases lay outside the gene matches. CDR3 nucleotides: TGTGCCAGCAGCCGTTCTACAGGGGGTAACCTTATGGAAAAACTGTTTTTT. Encoded protein: CASSRSTGGNLMEKLFF. Full variable domain (rest looked up from reference TRBV7-8 and TRBJ1-4): GAGVSQSPRYKVAKRGQDVALRCDPISGHVSLFWYQQALGQGPEFLTYFQNEAQLDKSGLPSDRFFAERPEGSVSTLKIQRTQQEDSAVYLCASSRSTGGNLMEKLFFGSGTQLSVL.

The V call is TRBV7-9, the J call TRBJ1-1, with D perhaps TRBD1 (5 bases). V lost 6 bases to trimming and J lost 4 bases, with 15 bases between them. The CDR3 is made up of 14 amino acids. Germline CDR1 is SEHNR and CDR2 is FQNEAQ (reference sequence). The CDR3 region is CASSTKGISTEAFF. The CDR3 nucleotides are TGTGCCAGCAGTACCAAGGGGATTAGCACTGAAGCTTTCTTT.

The CDR3 region is CASSPGTGIHQETQYF. As DNA, the CDR3 is TGTGCCAGCAGTCCCGGGACAGGGATACACCAAGAGACCCAGTACTTC. The V call is TRBV6-6, the J call TRBJ2-5, with 9 bases that match TRBD1. With 5 bases clipped from V and 0 bases from J, the junction kept 7 bases outside the gene matches. This CDR3 has 16 residues. Germline assignment: CDR1 MNHNY and CDR2 SVGAGI (reference sequence).

The chain uses TRBV4-1 and TRBJ1-2; possibly TRBD1 for D (5 bases). V was trimmed by 0 bases and J by 3 bases, leaving 11 bases between them. The CDR3 extends over 15 amino acids. The germline V gene has CDR1 MGHRA and CDR2 YSYEKL. CDR3 loop: CASSQDPVRDYGYTF. CDR3 bases: TGCGCCAGCAGCCAAGACCCCGTCAGGGACTATGGCTACACCTTC.

The genes are TRBV19 and TRBJ2-5; possibly TRBD1 for D (6 bases). The germline CDR1 and CDR2 sequences are LNHDA and SQIVND (reference sequence). V was cut by 5 bases and J by 2 bases, with 15 bases left in between. The CDR3 is 15 amino acids. The CDR3 spells CASSVSTGWQETQYF. The CDR3 DNA follows: TGTGCCAGTAGTGTCTCTACAGGGTGGCAAGAGACCCAGTACTTC.

The chain has TRBV6-1 and TRBJ1-5; D gene unclear. Trimming pared 4 bases from V and 3 bases from J, leaving 16 bases between. This CDR3 is built from 16 residues. Per the germline V gene, CDR1 is MNHNS and CDR2 is SASEGT. CDR3 DNA sequence: TGTGCCAGCAGTGGGGTCCATTCTAGTTACAATCAGCCCCAGCATTTT. Translating it yields CASSGVHSSYNQPQHF.